This T cell receptor (beta chain) was found in a study of blood T cell repertoires in COVID-19. About the research overall: PBMCs, B-cell-depleted T cells, or T cells provided the cDNA or gDNA that made up the material.

Among Cohort 3 donors, those recovered had two negative PCRs, clearance, or symptom resolution. Original analysis: Reference gene primer amplification gave nucleated cell count estimates. Assay used: immunoSEQ multiplex PCR; TCRdb lists only in-frame clones, some missing. The DNA gave D and trimming, while V, J and clone size come from that table. The sample records 360,000 or so clones, around 86% being singletons. This clone was detected once. The CDR3 contains 12 residues. After removal of 6 bases from V and 16 bases from J, the junction contained 11 bases not matched to a gene. Germline V lookup: CDR1 MNHEY, CDR2 SVGAGI.

The source material was PBMCs or T cells enriched from blood (not recorded which). The chain joins TRBV6-5 to TRBJ2-1; TRBD2 matches 8 bases. The receptor was derived from a woman aged 45-65 years who had recovered from COVID-19. The CDR3 region is CASRRTGLGTFF. The CDR3 region has the DNA TGTGCCAGCAGGAGAACGGGACTAGGGACCTTCTTC.